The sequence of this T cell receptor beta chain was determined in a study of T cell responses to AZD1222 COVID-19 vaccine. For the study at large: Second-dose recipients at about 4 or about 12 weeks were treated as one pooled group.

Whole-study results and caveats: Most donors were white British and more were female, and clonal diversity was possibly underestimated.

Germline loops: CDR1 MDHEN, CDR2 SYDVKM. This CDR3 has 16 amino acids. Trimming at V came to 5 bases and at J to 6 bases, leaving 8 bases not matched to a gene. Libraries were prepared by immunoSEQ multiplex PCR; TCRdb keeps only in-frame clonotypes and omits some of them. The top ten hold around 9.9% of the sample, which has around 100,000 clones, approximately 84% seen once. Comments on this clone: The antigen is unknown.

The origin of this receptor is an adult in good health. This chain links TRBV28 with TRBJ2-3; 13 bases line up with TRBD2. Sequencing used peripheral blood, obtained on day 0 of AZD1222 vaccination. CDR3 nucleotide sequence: TGTGCCAGCAGTCTCACTAGCGGGAGGGTTTATGATACGCAGTATTTT. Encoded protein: CASSLTSGRVYDTQYF.